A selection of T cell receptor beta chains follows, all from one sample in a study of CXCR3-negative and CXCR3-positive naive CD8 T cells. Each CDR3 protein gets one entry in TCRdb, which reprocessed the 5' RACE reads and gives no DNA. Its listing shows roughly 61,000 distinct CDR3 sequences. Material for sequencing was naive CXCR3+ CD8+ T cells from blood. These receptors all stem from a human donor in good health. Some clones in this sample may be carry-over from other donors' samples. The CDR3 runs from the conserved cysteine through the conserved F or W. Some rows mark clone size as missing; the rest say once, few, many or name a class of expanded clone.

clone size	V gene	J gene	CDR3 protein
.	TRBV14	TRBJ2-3	CASSLVRSSTDTQYF
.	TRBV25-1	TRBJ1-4	CASSDYSSNEKLFF
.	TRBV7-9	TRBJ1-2	CASSLNRENGYTF
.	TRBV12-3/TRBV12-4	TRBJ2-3	CASNPGSGTQYF
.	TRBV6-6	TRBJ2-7	CASSGTVSYEQYF
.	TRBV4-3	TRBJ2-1	CASSQELAGGSYNEQFF
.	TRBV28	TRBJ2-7	CASSFRNPPPHEQYF
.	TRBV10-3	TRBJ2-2	CAISAGSLGELFF
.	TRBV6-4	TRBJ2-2	CASSDTTGYTGELFF
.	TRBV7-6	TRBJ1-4	CASSLKLDREAKLVF
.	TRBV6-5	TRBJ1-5	CASSPVKNQPQHF
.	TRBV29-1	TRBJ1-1	CSVEWGMNTEAFF
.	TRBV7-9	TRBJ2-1	CASSLAILANNEQFF
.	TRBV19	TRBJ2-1	CASISDLYNEQFF
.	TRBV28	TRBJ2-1	CASSPEGFRNEQFF
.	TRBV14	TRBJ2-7	CASSQFYQYEQYF
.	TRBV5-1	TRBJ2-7	CASSLFAGTYEQYF
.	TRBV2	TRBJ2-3	CASSGSQGLGGNTQYF
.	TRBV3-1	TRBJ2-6	CASSPEGTGANVLTF
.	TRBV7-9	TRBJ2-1	CASSPGPEQFF
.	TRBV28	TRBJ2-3	CASSPILIGISTDTQYF
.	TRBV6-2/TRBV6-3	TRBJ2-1	CASSPSLASGGESYNEQFF
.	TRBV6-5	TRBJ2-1	CASSYSRGGPGEQFF
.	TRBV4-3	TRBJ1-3	CASSQAASEGGNTIYF
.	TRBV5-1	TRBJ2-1	CASSFRGWDEQFF
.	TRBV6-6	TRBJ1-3	CASSYSTNTIYF
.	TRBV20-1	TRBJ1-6	CSARDRGWNSPLHF
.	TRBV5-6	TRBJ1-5	CASSFGGQPQHF
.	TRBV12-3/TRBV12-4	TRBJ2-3	CASSSRTGEITDTQYF
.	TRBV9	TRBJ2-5	CASSGTGTGGETQYF
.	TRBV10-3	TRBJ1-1	CAISDWDFSTEAFF
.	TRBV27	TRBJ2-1	CASSLSLAGGYNEQFF
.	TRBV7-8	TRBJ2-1	CASSSGGGVDEQFF
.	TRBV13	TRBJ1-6	CASSPSRSSYNSPLHF
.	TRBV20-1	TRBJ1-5	CSAGQGDYSNQPQHF
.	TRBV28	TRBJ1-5	CASSQSSNTGSGNQPQHF
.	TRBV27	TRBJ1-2	CASSLAGYYGYTF
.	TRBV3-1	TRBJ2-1	CASSLGQGIGPEQFF
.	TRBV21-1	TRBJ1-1	CASSSIREDMNTEAFF
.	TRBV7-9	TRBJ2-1	CASSLTGLKFF
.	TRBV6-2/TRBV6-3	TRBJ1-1	CASSYSIQLGQNTEAFF
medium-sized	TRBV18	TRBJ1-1	CAAGFLNTEAFF
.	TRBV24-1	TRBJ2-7	CATSDRGTTYEQYF
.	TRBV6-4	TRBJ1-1	CASSDSRNTEAFF
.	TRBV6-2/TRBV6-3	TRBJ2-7	CASSDRISYEQYF
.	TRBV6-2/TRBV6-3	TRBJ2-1	CASSYSSGHSPTNEQFF
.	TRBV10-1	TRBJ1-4	CASSEFDTTNEKLFF
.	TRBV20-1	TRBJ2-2	CSALIYREGSTGELFF
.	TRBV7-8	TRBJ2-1	CASSASLAGGPRYNEQFF
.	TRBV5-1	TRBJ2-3	CASSFYGLAGDTDTQYF
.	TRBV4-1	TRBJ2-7	CASNPGTSGSYEQYF
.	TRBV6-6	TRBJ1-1	CASSVTPGDSEAFF
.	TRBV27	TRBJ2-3	CASSLSAVAGGSTDTQYF
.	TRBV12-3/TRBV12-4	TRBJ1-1	CASTPALDTEAFF